This T cell receptor (beta chain) emerged from a study of siplizumab effects on memory and regulatory T cells. Study-wide findings and caveats: Naive versus memory phenotype went unassigned for roughly 75-96% of proliferating CD4+ or CD8+ clones.

About this clone: The antigen is not known.

Every sample had about 100,000 of its TCR templates assayed. The table came from immunoSEQ multiplex PCR; TCRdb's copy has only in-frame clones and leaves some out. Here the sample spans under 70,000 clones, roughly 85% being singletons. Unstimulated naive, memory, effector memory and TEMRA subsets from a few donor pairs have been sequenced, the authors report. V dropped 9 bases and J dropped 7 bases, with 9 bases sitting between them. The germline CDR1 and CDR2 sequences are MDHEN and SYDVKM. This CDR3 spans 10 amino acids. This chain joins TRBV28 and TRBJ1-2; D uncertain. The receptor was isolated from a human donor in good health. Source material: memory CD4+ T cells sorted from blood. DNA for the CDR3: TGTGCCAGTCTCCGGAGTGGCTACACCTTC. It translates to CASLRSGYTF.